Listed below are T cell receptor beta chains from one sample, sequenced in a study of blood T cell repertoires in COVID-19. TCRdb keeps only in-frame clones here, not all; method: immunoSEQ multiplex PCR. The table has approximately 360,000 clones, 90% seen once. The sequenced sample was peripheral blood. The receptors stem from a man aged 18 to 30 with active or convalescent COVID-19. The CDR3 runs from the conserved cysteine through the conserved F or W. Fields, in order: clone size, J gene, V gene, D gene, CDR3 DNA, CDR3 protein. The D gene is left open where the match is weak. Part of the rows lack a size; the others show once, few, many or a class for expanded clones.

. TRBJ1-5 TRBV4-1 . TGCGCCAGCAGCCAGATCGGGAGGAATCAGCCCCAGCATTTT CASSQIGRNQPQHF
. TRBJ1-2 TRBV2 . TGTGCCAGCAGGCATTGGCCAGGGGAAGGCGGCTACACCTTC CASRHWPGEGGYTF
. TRBJ1-3 TRBV6-5 . TGTGCCAGCAGTTACTCGGGCACTGGAAACACCATGTATTTT CASSYSGTGNTMYF
. TRBJ2-7 TRBV18 TRBD2 TGTGCCAGCTCGCCACAGCGGGATGCCGAGCAGTACTTC CASSPQRDAEQYF
once TRBJ2-7 TRBV3-1/TRBV3-2 . TGTGCCAGCAGCCAATCCCCGACAGGGGACTACTCCTACGAGCAGTACTTC CASSQSPTGDYSYEQYF
. TRBJ2-7 TRBV19 . TGTGCCAGTAGTGGCAGAGACAGCGACGAGCAGTACTTC CASSGRDSDEQYF
. TRBJ1-6 TRBV11-1 TRBD1 TGTGCCAGCAGCTTAGACAGGGGGTCAACACCCCTCCACTTT CASSLDRGSTPLHF
. TRBJ2-7 TRBV29-1 TRBD1 TGCAGCGTTGAAAGGGGGCGCTACGAGCAGTACTTC CSVERGRYEQYF
once TRBJ2-4 TRBV5-5 TRBD1 TGTGCCAGCAGCTTGGTGGGACAGCAAGCCAAAAACATTCAGTACTTC CASSLVGQQAKNIQYF
. TRBJ2-7 TRBV19 TRBD2 TGTGCCAGTAGTTTACCGCCTCGAGGGGGGCCCGGGACTAGCGGGAGATCCGAGCAGTACTTC CASSLPPRGGPGTSGRSEQYF
once TRBJ1-3 TRBV7-8 . TGTGCCAGCAGCTTATATCTCCAGGACACCATATATTTT CASSLYLQDTIYF
. TRBJ2-7 TRBV6-5 . TGTGCCAGCAGTTACCGACAGGTGGGCGAGCAGTACTTC CASSYRQVGEQYF
. TRBJ1-2 TRBV12-3/TRBV12-4 . TGTGCCAGCACCCCAACATCGGGTGGCTACACCTTC CASTPTSGGYTF
. TRBJ2-1 TRBV7-6 TRBD2 TGTGCCAGCAGTTCCGGGACTAGCGGAAATGAGCAGTTCTTC CASSSGTSGNEQFF
once TRBJ2-3 TRBV10-3 . TGTGCCATCAGTGAGTCCGTAGTAGCGGGCACAGATACGCAGTATTTT CAISESVVAGTDTQYF
. TRBJ2-5 TRBV30 . TGTGCCTGGAGTGTACTTAGAGGGAGGGAGACCCAGTACTTC CAWSVLRGRETQYF
. TRBJ1-4 TRBV15 . TGTGCCACCAGCAGAGGGACAGTTAATGAAAAACTGTTTTTT CATSRGTVNEKLFF
. TRBJ2-7 TRBV11-1 TRBD2 TGTGCCAGCAGCCTACCTAGCGGGGGAGCCGGGGAGCAGTACTTC CASSLPSGGAGEQYF
. TRBJ2-7 TRBV11-2 . TGTGCCAGCAGCTTAGTGGCGACTCAAACCCCCTACGAGCAGTACTTC CASSLVATQTPYEQYF
once TRBJ2-3 TRBV12-2 . TGTGCAAGTCGCACTTGGACTAGCGGGGACACAGATACGCAGTATTTT CASRTWTSGDTDTQYF